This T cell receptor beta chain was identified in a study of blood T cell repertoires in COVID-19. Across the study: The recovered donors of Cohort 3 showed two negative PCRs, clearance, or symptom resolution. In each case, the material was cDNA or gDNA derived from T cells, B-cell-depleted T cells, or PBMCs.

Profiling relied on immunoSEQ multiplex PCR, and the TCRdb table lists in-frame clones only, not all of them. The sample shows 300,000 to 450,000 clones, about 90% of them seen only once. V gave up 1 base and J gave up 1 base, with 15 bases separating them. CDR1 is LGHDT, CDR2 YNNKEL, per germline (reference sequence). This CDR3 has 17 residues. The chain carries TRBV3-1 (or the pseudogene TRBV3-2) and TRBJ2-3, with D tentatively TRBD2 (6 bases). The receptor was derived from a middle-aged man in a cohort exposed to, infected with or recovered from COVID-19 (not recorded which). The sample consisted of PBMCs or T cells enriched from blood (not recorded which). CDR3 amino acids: CASSQAGGVWGTDTQYF. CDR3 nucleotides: TGTGCCAGCAGCCAAGCCGGGGGAGTGTGGGGCACAGATACGCAGTATTTT.